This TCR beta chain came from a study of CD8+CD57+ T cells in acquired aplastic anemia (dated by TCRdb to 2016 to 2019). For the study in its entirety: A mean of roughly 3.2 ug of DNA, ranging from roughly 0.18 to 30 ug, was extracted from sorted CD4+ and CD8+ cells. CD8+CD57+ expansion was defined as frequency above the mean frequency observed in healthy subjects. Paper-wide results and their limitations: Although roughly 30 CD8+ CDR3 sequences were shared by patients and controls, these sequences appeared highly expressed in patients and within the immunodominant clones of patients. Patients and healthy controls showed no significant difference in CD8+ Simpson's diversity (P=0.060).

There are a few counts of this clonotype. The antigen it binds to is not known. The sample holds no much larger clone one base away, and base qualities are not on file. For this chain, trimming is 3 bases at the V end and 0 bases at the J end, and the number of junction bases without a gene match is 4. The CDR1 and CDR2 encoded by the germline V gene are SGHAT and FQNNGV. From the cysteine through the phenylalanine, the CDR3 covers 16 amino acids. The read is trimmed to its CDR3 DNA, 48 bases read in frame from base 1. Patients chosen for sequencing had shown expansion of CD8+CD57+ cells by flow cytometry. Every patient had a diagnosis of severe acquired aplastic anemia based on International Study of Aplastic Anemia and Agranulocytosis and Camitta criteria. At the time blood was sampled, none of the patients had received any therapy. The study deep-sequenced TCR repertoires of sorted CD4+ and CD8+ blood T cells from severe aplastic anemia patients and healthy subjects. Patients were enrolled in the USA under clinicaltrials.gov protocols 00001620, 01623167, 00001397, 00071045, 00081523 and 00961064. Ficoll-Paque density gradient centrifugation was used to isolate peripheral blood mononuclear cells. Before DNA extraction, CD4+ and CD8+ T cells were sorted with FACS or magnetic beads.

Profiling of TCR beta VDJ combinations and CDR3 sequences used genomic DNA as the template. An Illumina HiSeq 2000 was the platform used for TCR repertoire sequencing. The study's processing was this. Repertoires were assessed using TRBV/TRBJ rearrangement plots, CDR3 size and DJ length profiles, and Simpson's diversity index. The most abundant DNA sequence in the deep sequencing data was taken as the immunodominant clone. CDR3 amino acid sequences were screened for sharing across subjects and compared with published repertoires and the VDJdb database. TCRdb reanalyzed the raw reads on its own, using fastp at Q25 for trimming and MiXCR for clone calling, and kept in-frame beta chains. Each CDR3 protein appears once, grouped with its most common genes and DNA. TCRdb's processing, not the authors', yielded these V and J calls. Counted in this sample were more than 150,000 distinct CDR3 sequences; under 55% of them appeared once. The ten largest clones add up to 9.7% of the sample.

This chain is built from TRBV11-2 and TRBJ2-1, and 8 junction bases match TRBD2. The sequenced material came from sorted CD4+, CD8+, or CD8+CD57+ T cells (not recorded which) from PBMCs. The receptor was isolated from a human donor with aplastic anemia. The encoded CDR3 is CASSLSSGTSYNEQFF. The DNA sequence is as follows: TGTGCCAGCAGCTTGAGTAGCGGGACCTCCTACAATGAGCAGTTCTTC.